This T cell receptor beta chain was obtained from a study of blood T cell repertoires in COVID-19. On the study more broadly: Sites in the United States, Italy and Spain provided acute and convalescent COVID-19 samples.

The repertoire was sequenced with immunoSEQ multiplex PCR; TCRdb's copy has only in-frame clones and lacks some. The sample has fewer than 400,000 clones, around nine tenths seen once. CDR3 length equals 15 residues. Germline CDR1 reads SGHNT; CDR2 reads YYREEE (reference sequence). The ends lost 4 bases at V and 5 bases at J; junction bases unmatched: 6. Sequencing was done on a sample of peripheral blood. The sequence was obtained from a human donor in a cohort sampled during active COVID-19. V gene TRBV5-4 combines with J gene TRBJ2-2; 9 bases are shared with TRBD1. In DNA, the CDR3 is TGTGCCAGCAGCCTAGGGACAGGGTGGACCGGGGAGCTGTTTTTT. This encodes CASSLGTGWTGELFF.